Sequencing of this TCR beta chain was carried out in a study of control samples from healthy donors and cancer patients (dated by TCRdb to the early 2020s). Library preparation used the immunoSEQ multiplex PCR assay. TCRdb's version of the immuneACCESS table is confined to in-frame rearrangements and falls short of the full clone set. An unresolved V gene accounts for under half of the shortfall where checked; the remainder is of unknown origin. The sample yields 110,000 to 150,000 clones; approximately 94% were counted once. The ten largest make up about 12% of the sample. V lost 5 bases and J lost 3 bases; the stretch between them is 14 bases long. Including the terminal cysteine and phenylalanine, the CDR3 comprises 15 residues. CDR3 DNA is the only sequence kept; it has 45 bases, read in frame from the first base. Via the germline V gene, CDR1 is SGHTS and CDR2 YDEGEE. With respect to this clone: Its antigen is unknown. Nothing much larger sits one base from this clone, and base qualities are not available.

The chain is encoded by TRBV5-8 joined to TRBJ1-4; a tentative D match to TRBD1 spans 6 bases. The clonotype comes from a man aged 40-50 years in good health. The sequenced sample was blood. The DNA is TGTGCCAGCAGGCCTACAGGGATGGCTAATGAAAAACTGTTTTTT. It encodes CASRPTGMANEKLFF.